Shown below are 19 T cell receptor beta chains from a single sample sequenced in a study of tumor and adjacent non-tumor tissue in lung cancer. The library came from three nested PCR rounds adapted from ARM-PCR protocols. TCRdb reanalysed the multiplex PCR reads using MiXCR and keeps one entry per CDR3 protein. The sample contains approximately 100,000 distinct CDR3 sequences, around 80% of which appear only once. The template was RNA from unsorted bulk tissue. Material: lung tumor tissue. These receptors were collected from a woman aged 60-75 years with non-small cell lung cancer.

The V call is TRBV20-1, the J call TRBJ2-7, with TRBD2 identical over 12 bases. Trimming took 6 bases from V and 0 from J; bases not matched to a gene: 15. Germline loops: CDR1 DFQATT, CDR2 SNEGSKA (reference sequence). The CDR3 length is 18 residues. The CDR3 protein is CSAPPTSGSPLGSYEQYF. The CDR3 region has the DNA TGCAGTGCGCCACCGACTAGCGGGAGTCCTTTAGGCTCCTACGAGCAGTACTTC.

Worth noting for this clonotype: A much bigger clone sits one base away, suggesting this may be a read error. This sequence joins TRBV6-6 and TRBJ2-7, with 8 nucleotides matching TRBD2. V shed 6 bases and J 5 bases; nucleotides not matched to a gene: 15. Germline CDR1 reads MNHNY; CDR2 reads SVGAGI (reference sequence). This CDR3 is built from 16 residues. The CDR3 DNA sequence: TGTGCCAGCAGCTTAAAGTCAGCGGGAGAAACCCACGAGCAGTACTTC. Its protein is CASSLKSAGETHEQYF.

Only a few counts were recorded for this clonotype. At one of its ends the junction is not consistent with the germline gene, which may arise from a read error. The chain combines TRBV11-3 with TRBJ1-3; D is unclear. This CDR3 has 13 residues. Germline V gene lookup returns CDR1 SGHNT and CDR2 YENEEA. Here the CDR3 DNA reads TGTGCTAGCAGGTTTGACACCGGAAACACCATATATTTT. It codes for CASRFDTGNTIYF.

Comment on this clonotype: Germline is not matched at one junction end, which may reflect a read error. The chain joins TRBV30 to TRBJ2-7; 9 bases match TRBD2. Germline lookup yields CDR1 GTSNPN and CDR2 SVGIG (reference sequence). The CDR3 extends over 13 amino acids. The CDR3 protein is CGWSLAGPYEQYF. CDR3 in DNA: TGTGGCTGGAGCCTAGCGGGACCCTACGAGCAGTACTTC.

Details on this clonotype: Germline and junction disagree at one end, which may indicate a read error. This rearrangement joins TRBV11-2 to TRBJ2-3; D gene unclear. The germline V gene encodes CDR1 SGHAT and CDR2 FQNNGV. The CDR3 loop spans 11 amino acids. CDR3 protein: CSSSLPDRQYF. CDR3 bases: TGTTCCAGTAGCTTACCAGATAGGCAGTATTTT.

For this clonotype: Possible read error: a much larger clone is one base away. The chain combines TRBV13 with TRBJ2-2; D remains ambiguous. V lost 6 bases, J lost 7 bases, and 9 bases lay in between. CDR3 length: 12 residues. In germline, CDR1 is PRHDT, CDR2 FYEKMQ (reference sequence). CDR3 protein: CASRLSGGELFF. CDR3 sequence (DNA): TGTGCCAGCAGATTGAGTGGCGGGGAGCTGTTTTTT. The full variable domain, rest sourced from reference TRBV13 and TRBJ2-2, is AAGVIQSPRHLIKEKRETATLKCYPIPRHDTVYWYQQGPGQDPQFLISFYEKMQSDKGSIPDRFSAQQFSDYHSELNMSSLELGDSALYFCASRLSGGELFFGEGSRLTVL.

Of note for this clonotype: One junction end disagrees with the germline gene, perhaps due to a read error. V usage is TRBV11-3 and J usage is TRBJ2-7, with D possibly being TRBD2 (5 bases). The CDR3 covers 14 residues. The V gene's germline CDR1 is SGHNT and CDR2 YENEEA. For the CDR3, the DNA is TGTACCAGCGGCTTAGATACGGGAACCTACGAGCAGAACTTC. Protein: CTSGLDTGTYEQNF.

About this clonotype: Since a much larger clone is just one base distant, this may be a read error. J is TRBJ2-3 and V is TRBV4-2; 12 nucleotides agree with TRBD2. The germline gives CDR1 LGHNA, CDR2 YNFKEQ. J gave up 5 bases and V 5 bases, and 5 bases lay outside the gene matches. This CDR3 contains 15 residues. The DNA for the CDR3 is TGTGCCAGCAGCTCCCTAGCGGGAGGGGGAGATACGCAGTATTTT. Residues: CASSSLAGGGDTQYF.

Regarding this clonotype: Compared with germline, one end of the junction differs, possibly owing to a read error. This chain joins TRBV11-2 and TRBJ2-1; D perhaps matches TRBD2 (6 bases). Germline V gene data show CDR1 as SGHAT and CDR2 as FQNNGV. This CDR3 is built from 15 residues. CDR3 amino acids: CTSSKTGTTGSEQFF. CDR3 nucleotides: TGTACCAGCAGCAAAACCGGGACGACCGGGAGCGAGCAGTTCTTC.

Note on this clonotype: At one end, the junction sequence differs from germline, possibly due to a read error. The J gene is TRBJ2-1, the V gene TRBV4-3, with 10 nucleotides matching TRBD1. Per the germline V gene, CDR1 is LGHNA and CDR2 is YSLEER. This CDR3 is 15 amino acids long. CDR3 DNA sequence: TGCGCCAGCAGGCAAGGGACAGGGGAAGGCAATGAGCAGATCTTC. It specifies CASRQGTGEGNEQIF.

Of note for this clonotype: Its ends do not fully match the called genes, so a read error is possible. The genes are TRBV12-3 or TRBV12-4 and TRBJ2-5; D is uncertain. The CDR3 is 11 residues long. The CDR3: CVSTQWETQYF. The CDR3 DNA reads as TGTGTCAGCACCCAGTGGGAGACCCAGTACTTC.

As to this clonotype: An end of the junction differs from the germline gene, which may be a read error. V is TRBV11-2 and J is TRBJ2-4, with D unresolved. The germline gives CDR1 SGHAT, CDR2 FQNNGV. The CDR3 is made up of 14 amino acids. The CDR3 loop is CVSSSSLPNNIQYF. CDR3 in DNA: TGTGTCAGCAGCTCCAGTTTGCCCAATAACATTCAGTACTTC.

As to this clonotype: Being one base from a much bigger clone, this may be a read error. This chain connects TRBV6-6 to TRBJ2-5; a weak D match, TRBD1 (8 bases). The CDR3 runs 13 residues. Germline loops: CDR1 MNHNY, CDR2 SVGAGI (reference sequence). The CDR3 loop reads CASTLDREGTQHF. The DNA for the CDR3 is TGTGCCAGCACCCTGGACAGGGAGGGGACCCAGCACTTC.

Note on this clonotype: An end of the junction does not agree with germline; a read error may underlie this. This chain links TRBV11-2 with TRBJ2-3, with 7 bases that match TRBD1. Per the germline V gene, CDR1 is SGHAT and CDR2 is FQNNGV. This CDR3 has 15 amino acids. The CDR3 DNA sequence: TGTGCCAGCTGCGCCACCGGGACAGCCACAGATACGCAGTACTTT. Translation gives CASCATGTATDTQYF.

In DNA, the CDR3 is TGTGCCAGCAGAGAGGGGGTAGCGGGAGCAAAGGAGACCCAGTACTTC. Amino acid sequence: CASREGVAGAKETQYF. The genes are TRBV11-2 and TRBJ2-5, with 9 nucleotides matching TRBD2. Germline V gives CDR1 SGHAT, CDR2 FQNNGV. J was trimmed by 5 bases and V by 6 bases; bases with no gene match: 13. This CDR3 region has 16 residues.

The chain couples TRBV5-4 to TRBJ2-2; D gene uncertain. The V end lost 5 bases, the J end lost 1 base, and 12 bases lay between the germline ends. The germline gives CDR1 SGHNT, CDR2 YYREEE (reference sequence). This CDR3 comprises 15 residues. The DNA for the CDR3 is TGTGCCAGCAGGTTGACCGAACAGAACACCGGGGAGCTGTTTTTT. It translates to CASRLTEQNTGELFF.

About this clonotype: Germline and junction disagree at one end, which may indicate a read error. This rearrangement joins TRBV28 to TRBJ2-3; D gene ambiguous. The CDR3 totals 14 residues. Germline CDR1 MDHEN, CDR2 SYDVKM. The chain's CDR3 is CTSSPLDSTDTQYF. CDR3 in DNA: TGTACCAGCAGCCCTTTAGACAGCACAGATACGCAGTATTTT.

Concerning this clonotype: A read error may be the cause here, since a much bigger clone is one base away. The chain combines TRBV6-6 with TRBJ2-7; 7 bases line up with TRBD1. Germline CDR1 and CDR2: MNHNY and SVGAGI (reference sequence). This CDR3 region has 14 residues. CDR3 amino acids: CASSTLTGTYKQYF. The CDR3 coding sequence is TGTGCCAGCAGTACCCTGACAGGGACCTACAAGCAGTACTTC.

Concerning this clonotype itself: Since the CDR3 does not end with the conserved phenylalanine or tryptophan, this likely comes from a read error. The chain joins TRBV4-2 to TRBJ2-7, with TRBD1 matching over 8 bases. The CDR3 totals 15 residues. V gave up 1 base and J gave up 6 bases; unmatched junction bases: 8. The germline V gene encodes CDR1 LGHNA and CDR2 YNFKEQ. In nucleotides, the CDR3 is TGTGCCAGCAGCCAAGGTAGCAGGGGGCAGGCCGAGCAGTACTAC. Its protein product is CASSQGSRGQAEQYY.